This TCR beta chain was found in a study of T-cell reconstitution after alpha-beta-depleted transplantation in children. The study, taken as a whole, reports: There were reportedly several hundred expanded graft clones from which alpha-beta T cells came about two months after transplant. High day-60 TCRbeta diversity in some patients came from surviving recipient T cells and thymic progenitors. From newly produced T cells came most of the T-cell counts and diversity one year after transplant.

Using unique molecular identifiers, the investigators prepared the TCRbeta library. TCRdb reprocessed the PCR reads via MiXCR and lists one record per CDR3 protein. The data hold hundreds of thousands of distinct CDR3 sequences, with around 12% observed a single time. Comments on this clonotype: The antigen is unknown.

V lost 3 bases and J 9 bases, leaving 21 bases between the germline ends. Germline V gives CDR1 MGHRA, CDR2 YSYEKL. This CDR3 has 17 amino acids. Sequences were derived from PBMCs, sampled before TCRalphabeta/CD19-depleted stem cell transplant. The V gene is TRBV4-1, the J gene TRBJ1-6; D gene ambiguous. This TCR was recovered from a girl aged 2 to 10 with congenital amegakaryocytic thrombocytopenia, due to receive a stem cell transplant. DNA of the CDR3: TGCGCCAGCAGCCACGTCGGGAAGTCTGGAGGTCGTTCACCCCTCCACTTT. It codes for CASSHVGKSGGRSPLHF.